This entry lists 26 T cell receptor beta chains sequenced from one sample in a study of control samples from healthy donors and cancer patients. Only in-frame clones appear in the TCRdb table, and some are missing; sequencing was by immunoSEQ multiplex PCR. The table has approximately 92,000 clones, over 85% seen once. Sequencing used blood. These receptors came from a woman aged 25 to 39 in good health.

CDR3 sequence: CASVTDLNTEAFF. The CDR3 nucleotides read TGTGCCAGCGTCACAGATCTGAACACTGAAGCTTTCTTT. The chain couples TRBV2 to TRBJ1-1; D is unresolved. The CDR3 runs 13 residues. Germline CDR1 reads SNHLY; CDR2 reads FYNNEI. V lost 8 bases and J 0 bases, leaving 10 bases between the germline ends.

This chain joins TRBV7-6 and TRBJ1-6; D is possibly TRBD1 (6 bases). The CDR3 is 15 amino acids. The germline gives CDR1 SGHVS, CDR2 FNYEAQ. The V end was cut by 1 base, the J end by 6 bases, with 10 bases between. CDR3: CASSLEAGANSPLHF. CDR3 bases: TGTGCCAGCAGCTTAGAGGCAGGGGCTAATTCACCCCTCCACTTT.

V usage is TRBV28 and J usage is TRBJ2-6, with D maybe TRBD1 (5 bases). The CDR3 sequence is 15 residues long. Per the germline V gene, CDR1 is MDHEN and CDR2 is SYDVKM. V was cut by 5 bases and J by 1 base, with 9 bases left in between. The CDR3 is CASSLDRSGANVLTF. CDR3 DNA sequence: TGTGCCAGCAGTCTTGACAGATCTGGGGCCAACGTCCTGACTTTC.

This sequence joins TRBV28 and TRBJ2-5; D unresolved. Trimming took 10 bases from V and 5 from J, leaving 8 bases between them. CDR1 is MDHEN and CDR2 is SYDVKM in the germline V gene. The CDR3 is 10 amino acids. DNA for the CDR3: TGTGCCAACCTGTGGGAGACCCAGTACTTC. Its translation is CANLWETQYF.

The V call is TRBV2, the J call TRBJ1-5, with a possible D match to TRBD1 (5 bases). The CDR3 contains 13 residues. Germline-derived CDR1 and CDR2 are SNHLY and FYNNEI. The V end lost 1 base, the J end lost 12 bases, and 13 bases lay between the germline ends. The CDR3 protein is CASSEVQVRGQHF. Here the CDR3 DNA reads TGTGCCAGCAGTGAAGTACAGGTTCGGGGCCAGCATTTT.

This clone was detected only once. The chain couples TRBV29-1 to TRBJ2-1; TRBD2 matches at 8 bases. The V gene's germline CDR1 is SQVTM and CDR2 ANQGSEA. V was pared by 6 bases and J by 6 bases, with 13 bases of the junction left unmatched. The CDR3 runs 15 residues. The CDR3, as DNA: TGCAGCGTCCCCCCGGACGGGAGGGCCTTCAATGAGCAGTTCTTC. This sequence encodes CSVPPDGRAFNEQFF.

The gene calls are TRBV11-2 and TRBJ1-2, with D possibly matching TRBD1 (6 bases). Germline loops: CDR1 SGHAT, CDR2 FQNNGV. Trimming took off 5 bases at V and 5 bases at J, with 21 bases between the two ends. The CDR3 has 16 residues. CDR3 sequence: CASSRPGRGRGYGYTF. CDR3 nucleotide sequence: TGTGCCAGCAGCCGCCCCGGGCGGGGGCGAGGGTATGGCTACACCTTC. Variable domain in full (rest from reference TRBV11-2 and TRBJ1-2): EAGVAQSPRYKIIEKRQSVAFWCNPISGHATLYWYQQILGQGPKLLIQFQNNGVVDDSQLPKDRFSAERLKGVDSTLKIQPAKLEDSAVYLCASSRPGRGRGYGYTFGSGTRLTVV.

This sequence joins TRBV4-1 and TRBJ2-7; tentative D call: TRBD1 (6 bases). The V end was cut by 5 bases, the J end by 0 bases, with 11 bases between. CDR3 length equals 14 residues. The germline V gene encodes CDR1 MGHRA and CDR2 YSYEKL. The CDR3, as DNA: TGCGCCAGCAGCGCTGACAGGTACTCCTACGAGCAGTACTTC. This gives the protein CASSADRYSYEQYF.

This sequence joins TRBV18 and TRBJ1-1; 8 nucleotides align to TRBD1. CDR1 and CDR2 from the germline V gene are KGHSH and LQKENI. The length of the CDR3 is 16 residues. Unmatched junction bases numbered 5, after V lost 1 base and J lost 1 base. CDR3 sequence (DNA): TGTGCCAGCTCACCACGACAGGGGTGGCGGAACACTGAAGCTTTCTTT. This translates into CASSPRQGWRNTEAFF.

V gene TRBV7-3 combines with J gene TRBJ2-1, with D perhaps TRBD2 (5 bases). The germline V gene has CDR1 SGHTA and CDR2 FQGTGA. V shed 5 bases and J shed 9 bases, with 11 bases lying between them. This CDR3 contains 12 residues. The CDR3: CASSPPGGEQFF. Written as DNA, the CDR3 is TGTGCCAGCAGCCCCCCCGGAGGTGAGCAGTTCTTC.

J is TRBJ1-2 and V is TRBV9; the D is unclear. Germline-derived CDR1 and CDR2 are SGDLS and YYNGEE. The ends were cut back, 0 bases at V and 5 bases at J, with 11 bases in the middle. This CDR3 contains 14 residues. The CDR3 DNA follows: TGTGCCAGCAGCGTAGAGTCGGCAGGATATGGCTACACCTTC. It yields the protein CASSVESAGYGYTF.

This chain connects TRBV19 to TRBJ2-3; possible D gene TRBD2, 5 bases. V was trimmed by 3 bases and J by 2 bases, leaving 12 bases between them. CDR1 is LNHDA, CDR2 SQIVND, per germline (reference sequence). CDR3 size: 15 residues. DNA of the CDR3: TGTGCCAGTAGTATGAAATCCGGGATCACAGATACGCAGTATTTT. Protein: CASSMKSGITDTQYF.

V and J are TRBV12-5 and TRBJ1-2; D not certain. CDR3 length: 11 amino acids. Germline V lookup: CDR1 LGHNT, CDR2 FRNRAP. The ends were cut back, 6 bases at V and 8 bases at J, with 10 bases in the middle. CDR3 amino acids: CASGGLSGYTF. The CDR3 DNA follows: TGTGCTAGTGGAGGGCTTTCCGGCTACACCTTC.

The gene calls are TRBV3-1 (or the pseudogene TRBV3-2) and TRBJ1-6; D is undetermined. The CDR3 length is 15 residues. Germline CDR1 reads LGHDT; CDR2 reads YNNKEL (reference sequence). V gave up 2 bases and J gave up 7 bases, with 12 bases separating them. The CDR3, as DNA: TGTGCCAGCAGCCAACAATACCCCCCGAATTCACCCCTCCACTTT. Its translation: CASSQQYPPNSPLHF.

The V gene is TRBV28, the J gene TRBJ2-3; no clear D. The V gene lost 7 bases and the J gene lost 5 bases, with 10 bases spanning the gap. The CDR3 runs to 12 residues. The V gene's germline CDR1 is MDHEN and CDR2 SYDVKM. The CDR3 nucleotides read TGTGCCAGCACGAAGACCCTAGATACGCAGTATTTT. Translation gives CASTKTLDTQYF. The variable domain in full, with the rest retrieved from reference TRBV28 and TRBJ2-3, is DVKVTQSSRYLVKRTGEKVFLECVQDMDHENMFWYRQDPGLGLRLIYFSYDVKMKEKGDIPEGYSVSREKKERFSLILESASTNQTSMYLCASTKTLDTQYFGPGTRLTVL.

The chain combines TRBV30 with TRBJ2-1; possibly TRBD1 or TRBD2 for D (7 bases each). From germline, CDR1 is GTSNPN and CDR2 SVGIG (reference sequence). Trimming removed 0 bases at V and 13 bases at J, with 16 bases between. The CDR3 sequence is 13 residues long. The CDR3 sequence: CAWSVRGTNSQFF. The CDR3 DNA is TGTGCCTGGAGTGTCAGGGGGACTAATTCTCAGTTCTTC.

V usage is TRBV11-3 and J usage is TRBJ1-2, with no clear D. Trimming cost V 5 bases and J 8 bases, with 12 bases left between them. The CDR3 covers 12 residues. CDR1 SGHNT and CDR2 YENEEA come from the germline V gene. CDR3 protein: CASSLLGKGYTF. CDR3 in DNA: TGTGCCAGCAGCCTTCTGGGGAAAGGCTACACCTTC.

The rearrangement links TRBV7-9 to TRBJ1-1; unclear D gene. The CDR3 loop spans 13 amino acids. Germline CDR1 is SEHNR and CDR2 is FQNEAQ (reference sequence). Deletions cut 1 base from V and 11 bases from J, with 14 bases between. Here the CDR3 reads CASSLGEEGRAFF. DNA of the CDR3: TGTGCCAGCAGCTTAGGGGAAGAAGGACGCGCTTTCTTT.

The CDR3 sequence: CASSPGQGGNQPQHF. Here the CDR3 DNA reads TGTGCCAGCTCACCTGGACAGGGAGGCAATCAGCCCCAGCATTTT. The rearrangement uses TRBV18 and TRBJ1-5; TRBD1 matches at 8 bases. The CDR3 consists of 15 residues. CDR1 is KGHSH and CDR2 is LQKENI in the germline V gene. V dropped 3 bases and J dropped 2; count of bases not matched to a gene: 3.

V gene TRBV10-1 combines with J gene TRBJ1-3; D perhaps matches TRBD1 (5 bases). The CDR3 covers 12 residues. Trimming cost V 6 bases and J 5 bases, with 8 bases left between them. Germline CDR1 reads WNHNN; CDR2 reads SYGVQD (reference sequence). The chain's CDR3 is CASSRDRNTIYF. In nucleotides, the CDR3 is TGCGCCAGCAGCAGGGATCGAAACACCATATATTTT.

CDR3 DNA sequence: TGTGCCAGCAGTTATCTGGGGGGGGACGTCGGTGGCTACACCTTC. Translated: CASSYLGGDVGGYTF. The rearrangement joins TRBV6-6 to TRBJ1-2; weak D call: TRBD1 (5 bases). The CDR3 runs 15 residues. Germline CDR1 and CDR2: MNHNY and SVGAGI (reference sequence). V lost 3 bases to trimming and J lost 7 bases, with 18 bases between them.

The rearrangement joins TRBV5-1 to TRBJ1-3; D is undetermined. The germline V gene encodes CDR1 SGHRS and CDR2 YFSETQ. With 4 bases removed from V and 0 bases from J, the gap between germline ends came to 8 bases. This CDR3 is built from 14 residues. DNA of the CDR3: TGCGCCAGCAGCCCGGCGGTCTCTGGAAACACCATATATTTT. Its protein is CASSPAVSGNTIYF.

The chain couples TRBV10-3 to TRBJ1-5; tentatively, D is TRBD1 (5 bases). Trimming took 7 bases from V and 4 from J, leaving 11 bases between them. The germline V gene has CDR1 ENHRY and CDR2 SYGVKD. The CDR3 runs to 13 residues. The CDR3 coding sequence is TGTGCCATCAAAGCGGACACTAATCAGCCCCAGCATTTT. This gives the protein CAIKADTNQPQHF.

The chain carries TRBV28 and TRBJ1-2; D might be TRBD1 (5 bases). This CDR3 spans 15 amino acids. Germline CDR1 MDHEN, CDR2 SYDVKM. V dropped 4 bases and J dropped 5 bases, with 17 bases sitting between them. For the CDR3, the DNA is TGTGCCAGCAGTTCCCCAGGGCTCGAGGGGTATGGCTACACCTTC. Amino acids: CASSSPGLEGYGYTF.

The CDR3: CASSLFGYLAGNTIYF. CDR3 nucleotides: TGTGCCAGCAGCTTATTTGGATATCTCGCTGGAAACACCATATATTTT. V usage is TRBV11-3 and J usage is TRBJ1-3; D gene unclear. Germline CDR1 and CDR2: SGHNT and YENEEA. V lost 2 bases and J lost 2, with 13 bases in between. The CDR3 consists of 16 residues.

The chain employs TRBV2 and TRBJ1-4; D not certain. This CDR3 has 14 residues. Per the germline V gene, CDR1 is SNHLY and CDR2 is FYNNEI. The V and J ends lost 8 bases and 7 bases respectively, with 17 bases between them. The CDR3 DNA reads TGTGCCAGCTCAGACCCTCGAGGGATTGAAAAACTGTTTTTT. Encoded protein: CASSDPRGIEKLFF.